Listed below are T cell receptor beta chains from one sample, sequenced in a study of immune evolution from preneoplasia to lung adenocarcinoma. Produced via immunoSEQ multiplex PCR; TCRdb's table is partial and in-frame only. The repertoire holds about 10,000 clones, 76% seen once, with less than 30% in the top ten. The sequencing input was FFPE normal lung tissue adjacent to the tumor. These receptors all stem from a person between 60 and 69 years old with lung adenocarcinoma. Some clones in this sample may be carry-over from other donors' samples. Each CDR3 is given with its conserved first and last residue. Each record gives: D gene, clone size, V gene, J gene, CDR3 protein, CDR3 DNA. The D gene is left open where the match is weak. The size entry is marked missing in some rows and otherwise reads once, few, many or a size class.

D: -
size: -
V: TRBV9
J: TRBJ2-6
CDR3: CATSVGSGGPGANVLTF
DNA: TGTGCCACGAGCGTGGGGTCCGGCGGTCCTGGGGCCAACGTCCTGACTTTC

D: -
size: -
V: TRBV7-6
J: TRBJ1-4
CDR3: CASSLEIGTNEKLFF
DNA: TGTGCCAGCAGCTTAGAGATTGGGACTAATGAAAAACTGTTTTTT

D: TRBD1
size: few
V: TRBV19
J: TRBJ2-1
CDR3: CASRDRVGEQFF
DNA: TGTGCCAGTAGGGACAGGGTTGGTGAGCAGTTCTTC

D: -
size: -
V: TRBV21-1
J: TRBJ1-2
CDR3: CASSIHRRSGYTF
DNA: TGTGCCAGCAGCATACATAGGAGGAGCGGCTACACCTTC

D: -
size: -
V: TRBV19
J: TRBJ1-4
CDR3: CASTTLAPRLEKLFF
DNA: TGTGCCAGTACTACCCTAGCACCGAGGCTCGAAAAACTGTTTTTT

D: TRBD2
size: -
V: TRBV13
J: TRBJ2-5
CDR3: CASSLRTSGGGGETQYF
DNA: TGTGCCAGCAGCCTTAGGACTAGCGGAGGGGGCGGAGAGACCCAGTACTTC

D: -
size: -
V: TRBV9
J: TRBJ2-2
CDR3: CASSVDPNTGELFF
DNA: TGTGCCAGCAGCGTAGACCCGAACACCGGGGAGCTGTTTTTT

D: -
size: -
V: TRBV5-6
J: TRBJ2-7
CDR3: CASSLRLGKQYF
DNA: TGTGCCAGCAGCTTGCGGTTGGGTAAGCAGTACTTC

D: -
size: -
V: TRBV4-1
J: TRBJ2-2
CDR3: CASSLLGGVTGELFF
DNA: TGCGCCAGCAGCCTGCTAGGGGGGGTCACCGGGGAGCTGTTTTTT

D: -
size: -
V: TRBV14
J: TRBJ2-5
CDR3: CASSQNSQETQYF
DNA: TGTGCCAGCAGCCAAAACAGCCAAGAGACCCAGTACTTC

D: TRBD1
size: -
V: TRBV2
J: TRBJ2-5
CDR3: CASSRDTGGAKTQYF
DNA: TGTGCCAGCAGCAGAGACACAGGGGGCGCGAAGACCCAGTACTTC

D: -
size: once
V: TRBV28
J: TRBJ2-1
CDR3: CASSNPQALGAYNEQFF
DNA: TGTGCCAGCAGCAACCCTCAGGCCCTCGGGGCATACAATGAGCAGTTCTTC

D: TRBD2
size: few
V: TRBV27
J: TRBJ2-2
CDR3: CASSLIAGRDTGELFF
DNA: TGTGCCAGCAGTCTTATAGCGGGACGGGACACCGGGGAGCTGTTTTTT

D: -
size: -
V: TRBV7-8
J: TRBJ1-2
CDR3: CASSLGTDSYGYTF
DNA: TGTGCCAGCAGCTTAGGGACAGACTCTTATGGCTACACCTTC

D: TRBD1
size: few
V: TRBV14
J: TRBJ2-2
CDR3: CASSGRTGTGELFF
DNA: TGTGCCAGCAGCGGACGGACAGGGACCGGGGAGCTGTTTTTT

D: TRBD1
size: few
V: TRBV30
J: TRBJ1-4
CDR3: CAWSVRRGREKLFF
DNA: TGTGCCTGGAGTGTACGGAGGGGGCGGGAAAAACTGTTTTTT

D: TRBD1
size: -
V: TRBV19
J: TRBJ1-2
CDR3: CATGTGGLGYGYTF
DNA: TGTGCCACCGGGACAGGGGGCCTGGGCTATGGCTACACCTTC

D: -
size: -
V: TRBV14
J: TRBJ2-7
CDR3: CASSQGGAVPYEQYF
DNA: TGTGCCAGCAGCCAAGGGGGGGCAGTCCCGTACGAGCAGTACTTC

D: -
size: -
V: TRBV6-5
J: TRBJ2-3
CDR3: CASSYIPETDTQYF
DNA: TGTGCCAGCAGTTATATCCCGGAGACAGATACGCAGTATTTT

D: -
size: -
V: TRBV18
J: TRBJ2-7
CDR3: CASSRTVDIRPYEQYF
DNA: TGTGCCAGCTCAAGGACAGTTGATATTCGCCCCTACGAGCAGTACTTC

D: TRBD2
size: -
V: TRBV30
J: TRBJ2-1
CDR3: CAWSPPGLAGLRSNEQFF
DNA: TGTGCCTGGAGTCCCCCGGGACTAGCGGGACTTCGGTCCAATGAGCAGTTCTTC

D: TRBD1
size: -
V: TRBV30
J: TRBJ2-7
CDR3: CAWAQGAVYEQYF
DNA: TGTGCCTGGGCGCAGGGGGCGGTCTACGAGCAGTACTTC

D: -
size: -
V: TRBV29-1
J: TRBJ1-1
CDR3: CSVLIGEGTEAFF
DNA: TGCAGCGTTCTCATAGGGGAGGGCACTGAAGCTTTCTTT

D: -
size: once
V: TRBV4-2
J: TRBJ2-7
CDR3: CASSQDYSSEQYF
DNA: TGTGCCAGCAGCCAAGATTACAGCAGTGAGCAGTACTTC

D: -
size: -
V: TRBV6-1
J: TRBJ1-1
CDR3: CASSEAGTSAEAFF
DNA: TGTGCCAGCAGTGAAGCGGGGACGTCGGCTGAAGCTTTCTTT

D: -
size: -
V: TRBV5-4
J: TRBJ1-2
CDR3: CASSQELRAGAFQNYGYTF
DNA: TGTGCCAGCAGCCAAGAACTTAGGGCAGGGGCCTTTCAAAACTATGGCTACACCTTC

D: TRBD2
size: -
V: TRBV5-4
J: TRBJ2-2
CDR3: CASSHTSGVTGELFF
DNA: TGTGCCAGCAGCCATACTAGCGGAGTCACCGGGGAGCTGTTTTTT

D: -
size: -
V: TRBV27
J: TRBJ2-3
CDR3: CASSPMGRDTQYF
DNA: TGTGCCAGCAGTCCAATGGGGCGTGATACGCAGTATTTT

D: TRBD2
size: -
V: TRBV7-8
J: TRBJ2-7
CDR3: CASSGLAGEALEQYF
DNA: TGTGCCAGCAGCGGGCTAGCGGGAGAGGCTCTCGAGCAGTACTTC

D: TRBD1
size: -
V: TRBV11-2
J: TRBJ1-3
CDR3: CASRPGTGYGNTIYF
DNA: TGTGCCAGCAGACCCGGGACAGGTTACGGAAACACCATATATTTT